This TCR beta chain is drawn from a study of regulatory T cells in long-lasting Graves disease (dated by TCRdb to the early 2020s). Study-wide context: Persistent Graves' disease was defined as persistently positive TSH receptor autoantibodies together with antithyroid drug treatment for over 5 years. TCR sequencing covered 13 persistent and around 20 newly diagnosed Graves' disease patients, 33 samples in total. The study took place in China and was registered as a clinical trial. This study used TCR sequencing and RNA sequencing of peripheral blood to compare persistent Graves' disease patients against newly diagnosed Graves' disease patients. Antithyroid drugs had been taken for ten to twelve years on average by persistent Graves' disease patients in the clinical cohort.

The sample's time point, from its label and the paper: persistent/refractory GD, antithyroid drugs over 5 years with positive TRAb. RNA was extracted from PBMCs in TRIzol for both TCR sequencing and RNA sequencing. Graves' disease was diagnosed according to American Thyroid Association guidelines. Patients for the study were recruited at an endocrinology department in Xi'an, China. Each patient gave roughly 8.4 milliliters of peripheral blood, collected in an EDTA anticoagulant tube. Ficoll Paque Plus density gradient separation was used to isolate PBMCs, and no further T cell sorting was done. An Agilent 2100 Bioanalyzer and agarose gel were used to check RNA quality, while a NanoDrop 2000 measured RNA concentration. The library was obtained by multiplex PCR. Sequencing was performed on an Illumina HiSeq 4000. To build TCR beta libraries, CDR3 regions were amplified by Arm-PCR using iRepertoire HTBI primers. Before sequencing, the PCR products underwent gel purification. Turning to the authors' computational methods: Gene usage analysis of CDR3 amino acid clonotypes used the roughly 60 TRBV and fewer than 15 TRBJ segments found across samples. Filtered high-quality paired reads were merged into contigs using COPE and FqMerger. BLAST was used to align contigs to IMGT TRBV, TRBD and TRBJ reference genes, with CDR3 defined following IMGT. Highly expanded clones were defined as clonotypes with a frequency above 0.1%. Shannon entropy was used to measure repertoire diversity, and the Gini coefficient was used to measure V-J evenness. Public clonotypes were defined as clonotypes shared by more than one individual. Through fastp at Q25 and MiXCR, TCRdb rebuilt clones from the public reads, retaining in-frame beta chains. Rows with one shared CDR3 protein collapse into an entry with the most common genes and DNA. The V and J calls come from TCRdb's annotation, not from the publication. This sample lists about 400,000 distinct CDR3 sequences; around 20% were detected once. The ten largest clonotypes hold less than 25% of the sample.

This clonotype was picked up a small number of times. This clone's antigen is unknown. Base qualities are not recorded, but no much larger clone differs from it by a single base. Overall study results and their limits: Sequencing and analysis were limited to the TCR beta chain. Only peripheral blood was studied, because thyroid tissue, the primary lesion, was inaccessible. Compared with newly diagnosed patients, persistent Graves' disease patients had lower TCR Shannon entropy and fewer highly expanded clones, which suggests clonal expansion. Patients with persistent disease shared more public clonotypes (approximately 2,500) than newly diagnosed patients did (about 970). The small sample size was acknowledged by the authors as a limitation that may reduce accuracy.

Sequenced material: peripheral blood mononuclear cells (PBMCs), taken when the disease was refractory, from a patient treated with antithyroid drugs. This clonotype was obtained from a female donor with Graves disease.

The CDR3 in this case is CASSYRGPGGPQHF. The DNA reads as follows: TGTGCCAGCAGCTACAGGGGACCCGGAGGACCCCAGCATTTT. This chain joins TRBV12-3 or TRBV12-4 to TRBJ1-5; 7 junctional bases match TRBD1. Clipping removes 6 bases from V and 10 bases from J, with 12 as the unmatched junction base count. From the cysteine up to the phenylalanine, the CDR3 has a length of 14 residues. The kept DNA is CDR3 alone, 42 bases in frame from the first base.